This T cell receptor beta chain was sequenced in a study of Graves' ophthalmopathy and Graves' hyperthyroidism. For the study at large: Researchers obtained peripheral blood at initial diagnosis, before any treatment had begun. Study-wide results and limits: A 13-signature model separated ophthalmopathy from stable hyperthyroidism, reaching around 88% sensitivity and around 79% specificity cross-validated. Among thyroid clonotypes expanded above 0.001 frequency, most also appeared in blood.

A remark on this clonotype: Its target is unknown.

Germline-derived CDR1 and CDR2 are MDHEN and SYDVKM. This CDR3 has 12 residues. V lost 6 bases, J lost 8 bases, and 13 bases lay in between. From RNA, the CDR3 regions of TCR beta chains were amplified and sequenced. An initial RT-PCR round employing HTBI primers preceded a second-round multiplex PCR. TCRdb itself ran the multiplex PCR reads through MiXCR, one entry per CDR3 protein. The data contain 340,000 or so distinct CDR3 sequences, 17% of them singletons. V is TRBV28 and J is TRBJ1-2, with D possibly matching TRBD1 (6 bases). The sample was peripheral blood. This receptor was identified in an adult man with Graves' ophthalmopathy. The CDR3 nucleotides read TGTGCCAGCAGGGAAGGGGGGGAAGGCTACACCTTC. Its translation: CASREGGEGYTF.